Sequencing of this T cell receptor beta chain was carried out in a study of shared clonotypes between healthy human individuals (dated by TCRdb to the early 2020s). Regarding the research as a whole: A few men and two women, aged 18 to 49 years, made up the cohort. For each donor, three plates each were used for CD4 naive and CD4 memory, two plates were used for CD8 naive, and one plate was used for CD8 memory. To estimate repertoire size and how much clonotypes are shared between individuals, the study performed deep sequencing of blood TCR repertoires from a handful of healthy adults. Per donor, leukapheresis produced somewhere between about 0.94 and 9 billion PBMCs. To increase sequencing depth and limit assay-specific biases, TCR repertoire library preparation and sequencing were carried out by different laboratories using diverse techniques. What the authors observed across the whole study: Pairwise subsampling led to the expectation that sequencing depth would affect the degree of clonotype sharing among donors. Rarefaction of sorted-subset datasets indicated incomplete sequencing despite the large sequencing depth. When a few donors were compared, the shared fraction of clonotypes was around 5% for naive CD4, approximately 3.3% for naive CD8, 2.3% for memory CD4, and 0.35% to 0.4% for memory CD8. The genetic and exposure-history diversity represented was limited by the small number of donors. Compared with non-shared clonotypes, the clonotypes found in all four sorted-subset donors had higher generation probabilities. Sampling was restricted to blood, and TCR repertoires in tissue are likely to differ from TCR repertoires in blood. Naive subsets generally had larger estimated clonotype richness than memory subsets did.

The donors were healthy, HIV-negative adults who had no recently reported acute infections or vaccinations. Every donor was a Caucasian adult residing in Nashville, Tennessee, USA. Magnetic negative selection was used to enrich CD4+ T cells, after which naive cells were positively selected on CD45RA and the negative fraction became the memory subset. Blood was obtained by leukapheresis, after which PBMCs were separated by Ficoll-Histopaque density gradient centrifugation and cryopreserved in liquid nitrogen vapor phase. Purity and quantity of every magnetically sorted T cell population were checked by analytical flow cytometry. Genomic DNA was isolated from every sorted fraction and measured by UV absorbance on a Nanodrop 2000c. Using the deep immunoSEQ assay, multiplex PCR amplified TCR CDR3 regions from genomic DNA. Extracted genomic DNA from each cell subset was spread evenly across all wells of several immunoSEQ 96-well plates, with each plate serving as a replicate. For sorted subsets, around 0.2 ug of genomic DNA, equivalent to around 30,000 T cell genomes, went into each replicate PCR. The purified libraries were quantified using a Qubit 3.0 fluorometer, sized with a Bioanalyzer 2100, and then quantified again using the KAPA Library Quantification kit. Each immunoSEQ 96-well plate was sequenced on its own single-read 150-cycle Illumina NextSeq 550 flow cell. The authors processed their data as follows. Because the immunoSEQ output held only junctional sequences and lacked quality scores, the filtering could not match the filtering applied to full-length reads. To assign V/J genes and CDR3, sequences were annotated using PyIR, a Python wrapper for IgBLAST v1.9, with IMGT germline references. Reads were filtered out if the reads had weak V/J assignments (E-value above 1e-6), no CDR3, stop codons, out-of-frame junctions, or ambiguous translated residues. V3J clonotypes were defined by identical inferred V gene, J gene, and CDR3 amino acid sequence. Percentage overlap between repertoires was calculated by dividing the number of shared unique clonotypes by the size of the smaller repertoire. Three approaches were used to assess repertoire richness: RTK rarefaction, the Chao1 estimator, and Recon v2.1 estimates of unobserved clonotypes. OLGA was used to compute generation probabilities for all TCRbeta clonotypes that the gDNA method yielded from a few donors. Entries here come from immuneACCESS through TCRdb and include only in-frame sequences with V and J called. Some clones fail to appear in such tables; in the studies checked, an unresolved V gene covers under half of the shortfall, and the cause of the remainder is unknown. V and J calls and clone size are given by that table; D and trimming were obtained from the DNA. This sample holds around 2,000,000 clones; 85% to 95% were observed only once. The ten largest clones represent approximately 0.13% of the sample.

With regard to this clone: Its antigen is not yet known. The record has no base qualities; no much larger clone is one base away. Other DNA sequences in this sample translate to the same CDR3.

This clonotype was obtained from a man between 18 and 29 years old in good health. The sequenced sample consisted of naive CD4+ T cells sorted from blood. The label giving this sample's cell subset or site can be read as: CD45RA+ positively selected.

The DNA is TGTGCCAGCAGTTCTCGGATCTATGGCTACACCTTC. It translates to CASSSRIYGYTF. The V and J segments used are TRBV6-5 and TRBJ1-2, with the D gene not confidently named. CDR1 and CDR2 are read off the germline V gene as MNHEY and SVGAGI. V gives up 4 bases and J gives up 4 bases, and the segment between their germline ends measures 7 bases. The CDR3 runs 12 amino acids, cysteine and phenylalanine included. Only CDR3 DNA remains: 36 bases, in frame from the first base.